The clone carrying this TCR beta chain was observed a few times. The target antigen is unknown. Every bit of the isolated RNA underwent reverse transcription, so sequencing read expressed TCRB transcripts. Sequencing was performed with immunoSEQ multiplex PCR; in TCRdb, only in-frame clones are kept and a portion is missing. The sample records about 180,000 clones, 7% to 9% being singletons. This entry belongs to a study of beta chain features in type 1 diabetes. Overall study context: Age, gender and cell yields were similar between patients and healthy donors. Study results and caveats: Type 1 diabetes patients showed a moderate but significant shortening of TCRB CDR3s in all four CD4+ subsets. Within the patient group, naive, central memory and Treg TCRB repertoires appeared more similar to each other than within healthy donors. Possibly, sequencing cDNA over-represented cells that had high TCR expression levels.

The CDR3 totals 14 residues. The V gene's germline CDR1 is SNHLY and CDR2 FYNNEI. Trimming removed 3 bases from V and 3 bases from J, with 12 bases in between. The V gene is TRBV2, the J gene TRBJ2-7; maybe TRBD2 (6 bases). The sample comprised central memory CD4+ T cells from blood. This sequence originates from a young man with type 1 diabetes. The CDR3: CASSDRDWVYEQYF. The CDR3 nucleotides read TGTGCCAGCAGTGACAGGGACTGGGTCTACGAGCAGTACTTC.